Below are 31 T cell receptor gamma chains sequenced from a single sample in a study of intestinal T cells in coeliac disease. Using 200 to 250 ng of biopsy DNA, TRG was amplified with LymphoTrack primers. TCRdb re-analyzed the multiplex PCR reads via CATT. The sample carries about 760 gamma-chain clones, about half recorded once. Each case's genomic DNA was extracted from ten roughly 5.1-µm formalin-fixed paraffin-embedded scrolls. The source material was a duodenal biopsy. The receptors here all came from a human donor with celiac disease.

The CDR3 sequence: CAAWDCTTGWFKIF. CDR3 DNA sequence: TGTGCTGCGTGGGATTGTACCACTGGTTGGTTCAAGATATTT. This chain uses TRGV10 with TRGJP1. TRGV10 is assigned to the ORF class and has an uncertain function. V trimming: 8 bases; J trimming: 1 base; junction bases outside the gene matches: 5. The CDR3 runs 14 residues.

V is TRGV8 and J is TRGJ1 or TRGJ2. The CDR3 covers 14 residues. Germline assignment: CDR1 VENAVY and CDR2 YDSYNSRV. V trimming: 5 bases; J trimming: 3 bases; junction bases outside the gene matches: 10. CDR3 sequence (DNA): TGTGCCACCTGGGTATCTTTCCTTTATTATAAGAAACTCTTT. It codes for CATWVSFLYYKKLF.

Details on this clone: The protein TCRdb lists belongs to a much larger clone and differs from this DNA's translation at residue 10, which points to a read error; the protein shown is made from the DNA. The chain has TRGV10 and TRGJP1. TRGV10 is an ORF for which the function is uncertain. The CDR3 runs 13 residues. The CDR3 DNA is TGTGCTGCGTGGGATACCACTGGTTGGCTCAAGATATTT. It codes for CAAWDTTGWLKIF.

The V and J genes are TRGV10 and TRGJ1 or TRGJ2. TRGV10 is an ORF; its function is uncertain. Trimming at V came to 8 bases and at J to 4 bases, leaving 12 bases not matched to a gene. The CDR3 runs to 14 residues. Here the CDR3 reads CAAWIPVGYYKKLF. CDR3 nucleotides: TGTGCTGCGTGGATTCCAGTTGGGTATTATAAGAAACTCTTT.

The V and J genes are TRGV3 and TRGJ1 or TRGJ2. Trimming at V came to 5 bases and at J to 3 bases, leaving 7 bases not matched to a gene. CDR1 is VTNTFY and CDR2 is YDVSTARD in the germline V gene (reference sequence). The CDR3 runs to 13 residues. The chain's CDR3 is CATWGQGYYKKLF. The CDR3 nucleotides are TGTGCCACCTGGGGACAGGGTTATTATAAGAAACTCTTT.

Remarks on this clone: This DNA's translation differs at residue 13 from TCRdb's protein, which comes from a much larger clone; a read error is likely, and the protein shown is translated from the DNA. This chain joins TRGV9 and TRGJ1 or TRGJ2. Germline V gene sequence: CDR1 GITISATS, CDR2 ISYDGTV (reference sequence). This CDR3 comprises 17 residues. CDR3 DNA sequence: TGTGCCTTGTGGGAGGTGAGGGCGTTTCGTTATTATCATAAGAAACTCTTT. Residues: CALWEVRAFRYYHKKLF.

The rearrangement uses TRGV10 and TRGJ1 or TRGJ2. TRGV10 is an ORF, with its function uncertain. V was clipped by 8 bases and J by 3 bases; unmatched bases: 11. The CDR3 consists of 14 residues. The CDR3 sequence is CAAWDYVTYYKKLF. The CDR3 DNA sequence: TGTGCTGCGTGGGATTATGTTACTTATTATAAGAAACTCTTT.

The table lists this clone with a few counts. This chain uses TRGV2 with TRGJ1 or TRGJ2. The CDR3 has 15 amino acids. Germline lookup yields CDR1 EGSNGY and CDR2 YDSYNSKV. V was clipped by 0 bases and J by 2 bases; unmatched bases: 7. The CDR3 DNA reads TGTGCCACCTGGGACGGGGCCGTCGATTATTATAAGAAACTCTTT. Translation gives CATWDGAVDYYKKLF.

This clone occurred once. The rearrangement links TRGV10 to TRGJ1 or TRGJ2. TRGV10 is an ORF, with its function uncertain. The CDR3 is made up of 13 amino acids. V shed 13 bases, J shed 6 bases, and the junction held 16 bases outside the gene matches. The CDR3 is CAGVGKRGYKKLF. The CDR3 DNA sequence: TGTGCTGGCGTGGGAAAAAGAGGTTATAAGAAACTCTTT.

The chain has TRGV8 and TRGJ1 or TRGJ2. Looked up from germline, CDR1 is VENAVY and CDR2 is YDSYNSRV. The CDR3 runs to 13 residues. The CDR3 coding sequence is TGTGCACCTGGGATAGGCCTAACTATAATGAAACTCTTT. Protein product: CAPGIGLTIMKLF.

This chain links TRGV2 with TRGJP2. The germline V gene encodes CDR1 EGSNGY and CDR2 YDSYNSKV. The CDR3 contains 15 residues. After removal of 1 base from V and 2 bases from J, the junction contained 4 bases not matched to a gene. CDR3 nucleotides: TGTGCCACCTGGGACGGCCTGAGTAGTGATTGGATCAAGACGTTT. The encoded protein is CATWDGLSSDWIKTF.

This clone was seen a handful of times. This chain links TRGV8 with TRGJ1 or TRGJ2. The CDR3 is 12 residues long. Germline V CDR1 and CDR2: VENAVY, YDSYNSRV. The V segment lost 11 bases and the J segment 4 bases; nucleotides outside the gene matches: 11. CDR3 residues: CAIRHSYYKKLF. The DNA for the CDR3 is TGTGCCATCCGGCATTCCTATTATAAGAAACTCTTT.

A single count supports this clone. The V call is TRGV3, the J call TRGJ1 or TRGJ2. V shed 12 bases, J shed 6 bases, and the junction held 14 bases outside the gene matches. Germline V CDR1 and CDR2: VTNTFY, YDVSTARD (reference sequence). The CDR3 consists of 12 residues. The CDR3: CAHWDRPYKKLF. The CDR3 DNA reads TGTGCCCACTGGGACAGGCCTTATAAGAAACTCTTT.

This chain joins TRGV8 and TRGJP2. Germline CDR1 reads VENAVY; CDR2 reads YDSYNSRV. The CDR3 consists of 13 residues. The CDR3 coding sequence is TGTGCACCTGGGATGGGTACTGATTGGATCAAGACGTTT. It yields the protein CAPGMGTDWIKTF.

The rearrangement joins TRGV10 to TRGJP2. Being an ORF, TRGV10 has a function that is uncertain. The CDR3 runs 13 residues. V lost 10 bases to trimming and J lost 10 bases; unmatched junction nucleotides: 13. CDR3 DNA sequence: TGTGCTGCGTTTGCAGGGTTGAGTTGGATCAAGACGTTT. Amino acids: CAAFAGLSWIKTF.

This clone was detected only a few times. The chain uses TRGV10 and TRGJ1 or TRGJ2. TRGV10 is treated as an ORF (open reading frame) with a function not yet certain. V trimming: 8 bases; J trimming: 0 bases; junction bases outside the gene matches: 8. The CDR3 contains 14 residues. As DNA, the CDR3 is TGTGCTGCGTGGGAGGGCTCGAATTATTATAAGAAACTCTTT. Its protein is CAAWEGSNYYKKLF.

The chain carries TRGV8 and TRGJ1 or TRGJ2. The trim removed 2 bases at V and 13 bases at J, leaving 11 bases unmatched. The CDR3 totals 12 residues. The germline gives CDR1 VENAVY, CDR2 YDSYNSRV. CDR3 protein: CATWDIVTRKLF. CDR3 DNA: TGTGCCACCTGGGATATTGTTACAAGAAAACTCTTT.

The chain uses TRGV2 and TRGJ1 or TRGJ2. J lost 9 bases, V lost 5 bases, and 10 bases had no gene match. The germline gives CDR1 EGSNGY, CDR2 YDSYNSKV. The CDR3 sequence is 12 residues long. For the CDR3, the DNA is TGTGCCACCTGGGCGCCCTACACTAAGAAACTCTTT. This encodes CATWAPYTKKLF.

Judged by abundance, this clone is large. Other DNA sequences within the sample encode an identical CDR3. This chain joins TRGV4 and TRGJ1 or TRGJ2. Germline V lookup: CDR1 EGSTGY, CDR2 YDSYTSSV. The CDR3 covers 12 residues. V was clipped by 1 base and J by 10 bases; unmatched bases: 7. The CDR3 sequence: CATWDGYWKKLF. CDR3 DNA: TGTGCCACCTGGGATGGCTACTGGAAGAAACTCTTT.

Notes on this clone: A much larger clone sits a single nucleotide away, making a read error possible. Additional DNA sequences in this sample encode the identical CDR3. The rearrangement joins TRGV3 to TRGJ1 or TRGJ2. The CDR3 covers 15 residues. In germline, CDR1 is VTNTFY, CDR2 YDVSTARD (reference sequence). CDR3 bases: TGTGCCACCTGGGACAGGCCCCCGAATTATTATAAAAAACTCTTT. It specifies CATWDRPPNYYKKLF.

This clone is large in the sample. The chain uses TRGV2 and TRGJ1 or TRGJ2. CDR1 and CDR2 (germline): EGSNGY, YDSYNSKV. The CDR3 consists of 13 residues. V shed 0 bases and J 5 bases; nucleotides not matched to a gene: 4. CDR3 nucleotide sequence: TGTGCCACCTGGGACGGGCCGGATTATAAGAAACTCTTT. The encoded protein is CATWDGPDYKKLF.

The rearrangement joins TRGV10 to TRGJ1 or TRGJ2. TRGV10 is an ORF for which the function is uncertain. After removal of 7 bases from V and 6 bases from J, the junction contained 1 base not matched to a gene. This CDR3 is 10 amino acids long. This CDR3 is CAAWSYKKLF. As DNA, the CDR3 is TGTGCTGCGTGGTCTTATAAGAAACTCTTT.

Concerning this clone: The protein that TCRdb holds for this DNA derives from a much larger clone and differs from the translated DNA at residue 14, which likely indicates a read error; the protein shown here is translated from the DNA. CDR3 bases: TGTGCCTGCTGGATTAGGCACCAAAGACCGACTGGTTGGCTCAAGATATTT. This encodes CACWIRHQRPTGWLKIF. The rearrangement links TRGV11 to TRGJP1. TRGV11 qualifies as an ORF whose function is uncertain. The CDR3 has 17 residues.

The chain recombines TRGV8 with TRGJP2. J lost 7 bases, V lost 2 bases, and 7 bases had no gene match. The CDR3 extends over 14 amino acids. Germline CDR1 and CDR2: VENAVY and YDSYNSRV. Here the CDR3 DNA reads TGTGCCACCTGGGATAAAGTAGTTGATTGGATCAAGACGTTT. This gives the protein CATWDKVVDWIKTF.

This clone occurred a few times. The TCRdb protein comes from a much larger clone and disagrees with this DNA's translation at residue 7, likely due to a read error; the protein given here is derived from the DNA. The chain carries TRGV11 and TRGJP2. TRGV11 is an ORF; its function is uncertain. The CDR3 contains 13 residues. V shed 2 bases, J shed 12 bases, and the junction held 6 bases outside the gene matches. The DNA of the CDR3 is TGTGCCTGCTGGATTAGGCTCGGGAGGATCAAGACGTTT. It codes for CACWIRLGRIKTF.

This clone was counted only a few times. This clone may be a read error of a much larger clone one base away. The CDR3 region is CAAYLRFNKKLF. Here the CDR3 DNA reads TGTGCTGCGTACCTCAGGTTCAATAAGAAACTCTTC. The chain carries TRGV10 and TRGJ1 or TRGJ2. TRGV10 qualifies as an ORF whose function is uncertain. The CDR3 contains 12 residues.

By sample fraction, this clone is hyperexpanded. The V and J genes are TRGV10 and TRGJP1. TRGV10 is known as an ORF, though its function is uncertain. This CDR3 spans 12 amino acids. Trimming removed 8 bases from V and 7 bases from J; junction bases left unmatched: 5. The CDR3 nucleotides are TGTGCTGCGTGGCCCCTTGGTTGGTTCAAGATATTT. Translating gives CAAWPLGWFKIF.

The chain employs TRGV10 and TRGJ1 or TRGJ2. TRGV10 is recorded as an ORF, its role being uncertain. The CDR3 contains 13 residues. V lost 8 bases to trimming and J lost 0 bases; unmatched junction nucleotides: 5. The CDR3 region is CAAWIENYYKKLF. The CDR3 coding sequence is TGTGCTGCGTGGATTGAGAATTATTATAAGAAACTCTTT.

V usage is TRGV8 and J usage is TRGJ1 or TRGJ2. J lost 10 bases, V lost 4 bases, and 16 bases had no gene match. Germline CDR1 is VENAVY and CDR2 is YDSYNSRV. This CDR3 is built from 14 residues. This chain's CDR3 is CATWDWSLIIKKLF. CDR3 nucleotide sequence: TGTGCCACCTGGGACTGGAGTCTTATTATAAAGAAACTCTTT.

The chain links TRGV9 to TRGJ1 or TRGJ2. The CDR3 runs to 15 residues. Germline V gives CDR1 GITISATS, CDR2 ISYDGTV (reference sequence). V lost 0 bases and J lost 12; bases outside the gene matches: 17. The CDR3 spells CALWEVQVWVIGKLF. The CDR3 DNA sequence: TGTGCCTTGTGGGAGGTGCAGGTATGGGTTATAGGGAAACTCTTT.

This clone was counted only a few times. The rearrangement uses TRGV10 and TRGJ1 or TRGJ2. TRGV10 is designated an ORF whose function remains uncertain. V shed 8 bases and J 3 bases; nucleotides not matched to a gene: 14. This CDR3 is 15 amino acids long. CDR3 nucleotides: TGTGCTGCGTGGGGGAACCGAACCCCTTATTATAAGAAACTCTTT. The encoded protein is CAAWGNRTPYYKKLF.